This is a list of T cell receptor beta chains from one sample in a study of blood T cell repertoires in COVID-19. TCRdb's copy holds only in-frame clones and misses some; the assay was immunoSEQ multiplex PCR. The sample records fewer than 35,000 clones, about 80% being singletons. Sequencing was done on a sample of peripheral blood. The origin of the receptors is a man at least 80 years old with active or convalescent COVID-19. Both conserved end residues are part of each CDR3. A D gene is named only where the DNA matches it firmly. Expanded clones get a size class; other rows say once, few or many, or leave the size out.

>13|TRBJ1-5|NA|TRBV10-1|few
CASSELGHQPQHF
TGCGCCAGCAGTGAGTTGGGGCATCAGCCCCAGCATTTT
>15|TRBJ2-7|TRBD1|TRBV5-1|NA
CASSSDGQVTYEQYF
TGCGCCAGCAGCTCTGACGGACAGGTAACCTACGAGCAGTACTTC
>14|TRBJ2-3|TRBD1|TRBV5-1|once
CASSEGQPTDTQYF
TGCGCCAGCAGTGAGGGACAGCCCACAGATACGCAGTATTTT
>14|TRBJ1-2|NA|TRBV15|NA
CATSTTQGDYGYTF
TGTGCCACCAGCACTACGCAGGGCGACTATGGCTACACCTTC
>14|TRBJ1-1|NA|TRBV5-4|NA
CASSTGFGDTEAFF
TGTGCCAGCAGCACAGGGTTCGGTGACACTGAAGCTTTCTTT
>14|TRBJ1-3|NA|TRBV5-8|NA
CASSFGTSGNTIYF
TGTGCCAGCAGTTTCGGGACATCTGGAAACACCATATATTTT
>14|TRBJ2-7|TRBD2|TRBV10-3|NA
CAITSGGTSYEQYF
TGTGCCATCACTTCCGGAGGGACTAGCTACGAGCAGTACTTC
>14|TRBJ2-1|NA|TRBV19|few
CASSLSVAYNEQFF
TGTGCCAGTAGTCTGTCTGTCGCCTACAATGAGCAGTTCTTC
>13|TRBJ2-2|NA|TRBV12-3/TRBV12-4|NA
CASSSGGTGELFF
TGTGCCAGCAGTTCTGGGGGGACCGGGGAGCTGTTTTTT
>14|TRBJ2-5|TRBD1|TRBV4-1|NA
CASSLGQGGETQYF
TGCGCCAGCAGCCTCGGACAGGGGGGCGAGACCCAGTACTTC
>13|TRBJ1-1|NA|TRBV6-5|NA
CASTVMSDTEAFF
TGTGCCAGCACGGTCATGTCGGACACTGAAGCTTTCTTT
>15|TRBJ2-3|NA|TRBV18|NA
CASSRAGTYTDTQYF
TGTGCCAGCTCACGTGCCGGGACATACACAGATACGCAGTATTTT
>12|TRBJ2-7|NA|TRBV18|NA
CASSRGDAEQYF
TGTGCCAGCTCACGGGGAGACGCCGAGCAGTACTTC
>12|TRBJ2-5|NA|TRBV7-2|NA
CASSLVVQGPYF
TGTGCCAGCAGCTTAGTGGTACAGGGTCCATACTTC
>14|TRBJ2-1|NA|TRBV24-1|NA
CATSDLGHYNEQFF
TGTGCCACCAGTGATTTGGGACACTACAATGAGCAGTTCTTC